The 3 T cell receptor beta chains reported below all come from one sample, sequenced in a study of tissue T cells after allogeneic stem cell transplantation. TCRdb keeps only in-frame clones here, not all; method: immunoSEQ multiplex PCR. The table records 5,000 to 6,500 clones, 46% of them present only once. Time point defined: mouse harvest day 7 after allogeneic transplant. The graft held 10^6 splenic CD5+ T cells and 10^7 T-cell-depleted bone marrow cells. Sequencing was done on a sample of skin. The receptor set was obtained from a female BALB/c mouse given C57BL/6 T cells with graft-versus-host disease after an allogeneic hematopoietic cell transplant.

Comment on this clone: The germline and genes are mouse ones. Read data end 1 residue before the CDR3 end; the end is taken from the germline J gene. The rearrangement joins TRBV19 to TRBJ2-7; 7 positions match TRBD2. Germline V gene data show CDR1 as FNHDT and CDR2 as SITEND (reference sequence). The CDR3 runs 15 residues. J gave up 0 bases and V 2 bases, and 5 bases lay outside the gene matches. The sequenced CDR3 bases are TGTGCCAGCAGTATTCTCTGGGGGAGCTCCTATGAACAGTAC. This codes for CASSILWGSSYEQY. In full, the CDR3 is CASSILWGSSYEQYF.

There are a few counts of this clone. Gene labels here are mouse ones. The CDR3 is cut off 1 residue early in the read; its end comes from the germline J gene. This chain joins TRBV3 and TRBJ2-1; D call uncertain. The CDR3 has 11 residues. Germline V CDR1 and CDR2: SNHLY, FYNGKV (reference sequence). The germline V and J ends were trimmed by 2 bases and 6 bases, with 2 bases remaining between them. This chain's CDR3 is CASSLFAEQFF. The covered CDR3 bases are TGTGCCAGCAGCTTATTTGCTGAGCAGTTC.

Regarding this clone: These gene names are mouse names. The sequence runs out 1 residue before the end of the CDR3; the remainder is reconstructed from the germline J gene. The chain recombines TRBV20 with TRBJ2-4; 9 bases map to TRBD2. The CDR3 sequence is 14 residues long. V was pared by 5 bases and J by 2 bases, with 5 bases of the junction left unmatched. Per germline, CDR1 GFQATS and CDR2 STVNSAI. CDR3 DNA (partial): TGTGGTGCTTCCGACTGGGGGATTCAAAACACCTTGTAC. This codes for CGASDWGIQNTLY. The whole CDR3 sequence reads CGASDWGIQNTLYF.